Below are 30 T cell receptor beta chains sequenced from a single sample in a study of blood T cell repertoires in COVID-19. TCRdb keeps only in-frame clones here, not all; method: immunoSEQ multiplex PCR. The sample shows about 140,000 clones, approximately 90% of them seen only once. The sample comprised peripheral blood. All receptors derive from a woman of 80 years or more with acute or convalescent COVID-19.

The chain is built from TRBV21-1 and TRBJ1-5; TRBD1 was called by the table and not checked on the DNA. TRBV21-1 is flagged as a pseudogene. CDR3 length equals 20 residues. DNA for the CDR3: TGTGCCAGCAGCAATGGCATTTGGGACAGGGGCCTGGGTAGCAATCAGCCCCAGCATTTT. Its translation is CASSNGIWDRGLGSNQPQHF.

The rearrangement uses TRBV7-8 and TRBJ2-5; 13 bases are shared with TRBD2. V lost 5 bases, J lost 5 bases, and 8 bases stayed unmatched. The CDR3 is 16 amino acids. Germline V gives CDR1 SGHVS, CDR2 FQNEAQ. The CDR3 coding sequence is TGTGCCAGCAGCCCTTCGCGACTAGCGGGGGGCGAGACCCAGTACTTC. It specifies CASSPSRLAGGETQYF.

The chain links TRBV2 to TRBJ2-3; D unclear. The V end lost 4 bases, the J end lost 2 bases, and 13 bases lay between the germline ends. From germline, CDR1 is SNHLY and CDR2 FYNNEI. The CDR3 consists of 15 residues. CDR3 residues: CASSGSRPTTDTQYF. The CDR3 nucleotides are TGTGCCAGCAGTGGTTCTAGGCCAACCACAGATACGCAGTATTTT. The variable domain in full, with the rest retrieved from reference TRBV2 and TRBJ2-3, is EPEVTQTPSHQVTQMGQEVILRCVPISNHLYFYWYRQILGQKVEFLVSFYNNEISEKSEIFDDQFSVERPDGSNFTLKIRSTKLEDSAMYFCASSGSRPTTDTQYFGPGTRLTVL.

V usage is TRBV29-1 and J usage is TRBJ1-2, with D perhaps TRBD1 (5 bases). Germline assignment: CDR1 SQVTM and CDR2 ANQGSEA. The V and J ends lost 3 bases and 0 bases respectively, with 5 bases between them. The CDR3 consists of 12 residues. DNA for the CDR3: TGCAGCGTTGACAGGGCTAACTATGGCTACACCTTC. Its protein is CSVDRANYGYTF.

The chain employs TRBV7-9 and TRBJ1-2, with D possibly matching TRBD1 (5 bases). V was trimmed by 4 bases and J by 2 bases, leaving 14 bases between them. The germline V gene encodes CDR1 SEHNR and CDR2 FQNEAQ (reference sequence). The CDR3 is 15 residues long. The DNA of the CDR3 is TGTGCCAGCAGCTCCCCATTGGACATCAACTATGGCTACACCTTC. It encodes CASSSPLDINYGYTF.

The chain links TRBV18 to TRBJ1-3, with D possibly TRBD1 on 5 matching bases. Germline V gene lookup returns CDR1 KGHSH and CDR2 LQKENI. The CDR3 covers 14 residues. Trimming removed 1 base at V and 7 bases at J, with 11 bases between. The CDR3 nucleotides are TGTGCCAGCTCACCACAGGGGTTCGGGAACACCATATATTTT. Amino acid sequence: CASSPQGFGNTIYF. Drawing the rest from reference TRBV18 and TRBJ1-3, the complete variable domain is NAGVMQNPRHLVRRRGQEARLRCSPMKGHSHVYWYRQLPEEGLKFMVYLQKENIIDESGMPKERFSAEFPKEGPSILRIQQVVRGDSAAYFCASSPQGFGNTIYFGEGSWLTVV.

The chain uses TRBV3-1 (or the pseudogene TRBV3-2) and TRBJ2-5, with 12 bases that match TRBD2. In germline, CDR1 is LGHDT, CDR2 YNNKEL (reference sequence). J was trimmed by 5 bases and V by 4 bases; bases with no gene match: 5. The CDR3 is 15 residues long. The CDR3 is CASSRSSGGAETQYF. CDR3 in DNA: TGTGCCAGCAGCCGGTCTAGCGGGGGGGCGGAGACCCAGTACTTC.

The chain combines TRBV5-1 with TRBJ1-3; D gene uncertain. The V and J ends lost 0 bases and 0 bases respectively, with 16 bases between them. CDR3 size: 18 residues. Looked up from germline, CDR1 is SGHRS and CDR2 is YFSETQ. CDR3 protein: CASSLGPPEVSSGNTIYF. The CDR3, as DNA: TGCGCCAGCAGCTTGGGCCCTCCGGAGGTTAGCTCTGGAAACACCATATATTTT.

This chain uses TRBV19 with TRBJ1-1; TRBD1 matches at 8 bases. The germline gives CDR1 LNHDA, CDR2 SQIVND (reference sequence). Trimming removed 5 bases from V and 3 bases from J; junction bases left unmatched: 11. There are 16 residues in the CDR3. CDR3 sequence (DNA): TGTGCCAGTAGTGGATCGCAGACAGGGGTCGACACTGAAGCTTTCTTT. Translating it yields CASSGSQTGVDTEAFF.

This chain links TRBV7-8 with TRBJ2-2; TRBD1 is a possible D gene (5 bases). The CDR3 totals 15 residues. The V gene lost 5 bases and the J gene lost 2 bases, with 12 bases spanning the gap. Germline CDR1 reads SGHVS; CDR2 reads FQNEAQ. CDR3 DNA sequence: TGTGCCAGCAGCAGACAGCGATCTAACACCGGGGAGCTGTTTTTT. It codes for CASSRQRSNTGELFF. The variable domain in full, with the rest retrieved from reference TRBV7-8 and TRBJ2-2, is GAGVSQSPRYKVAKRGQDVALRCDPISGHVSLFWYQQALGQGPEFLTYFQNEAQLDKSGLPSDRFFAERPEGSVSTLKIQRTQQEDSAVYLCASSRQRSNTGELFFGEGSRLTVL.

This sequence joins TRBV25-1 and TRBJ2-5; D is uncertain. Trimming shortened V by 5 bases and J by 5 bases, and 9 bases separated the two germline ends. CDR1 MGHDK and CDR2 SYGVNS come from the germline V gene. The CDR3 has 12 amino acids. The DNA of the CDR3 is TGTGCCAGCAGTTCTGAGTGGGAGACCCAGTACTTC. Its translation: CASSSEWETQYF.

The chain recombines TRBV28 with TRBJ1-2; TRBD1 might be the D (5 bases). The CDR3 covers 14 residues. Germline CDR1 MDHEN, CDR2 SYDVKM. Trimming left V 2 bases short and J 7 bases short, with 14 bases between. CDR3 protein: CASSLGAGSGGYTF. CDR3 sequence (DNA): TGTGCCAGCAGTTTAGGGGCAGGGTCGGGTGGCTACACCTTC.

The V gene is TRBV4-3, the J gene TRBJ1-2; TRBD1 aligns across 7 bases. Germline values: CDR1 LGHNA, CDR2 YSLEER. V gave up 0 bases and J gave up 3 bases; unmatched junction bases: 4. This CDR3 region has 15 residues. CDR3 sequence (DNA): TGCGCCAGCAGCCAAGATCTGACAGGGTACTATGGCTACACCTTC. This encodes CASSQDLTGYYGYTF.

J is TRBJ2-3 and V is TRBV11-1, with 7 bases identical to TRBD1. V gave up 4 bases and J gave up 9 bases; unmatched junction bases: 13. Germline V CDR1 and CDR2: SGHAT, FQDESV (reference sequence). The CDR3 covers 15 residues. DNA for the CDR3: TGTGCCAGCAGCTCCGGTAGGGGGCCTCAATTAACGCAGTATTTT. The encoded protein is CASSSGRGPQLTQYF.

V and J are TRBV29-1 and TRBJ1-1, with 7 bases aligning to TRBD1. The CDR3 length is 12 residues. The V segment lost 6 bases and the J segment 5 bases; nucleotides outside the gene matches: 6. CDR1 SQVTM and CDR2 ANQGSEA come from the germline V gene. The CDR3 sequence: CSVQTGRTEAFF. The CDR3 DNA reads TGCAGCGTCCAGACAGGGCGGACTGAAGCTTTCTTT.

This sequence joins TRBV18 and TRBJ2-3, with D perhaps TRBD1 (6 bases). V gave up 6 bases and J gave up 0 bases, with 16 bases separating them. Per germline, CDR1 KGHSH and CDR2 LQKENI. The CDR3 is 16 amino acids. CDR3 nucleotide sequence: TGTGCCAGCTCGCCGGTAGGGGGAACTAGCACAGATACGCAGTATTTT. Translated: CASSPVGGTSTDTQYF.

DNA for the CDR3: TGTGCCTGGAGTATAGGTGCAGGGAATTCACCCCTCCACTTT. Protein: CAWSIGAGNSPLHF. The gene calls are TRBV30 and TRBJ1-6, with D possibly being TRBD1 (5 bases). Germline CDR1 reads GTSNPN; CDR2 reads SVGIG (reference sequence). V lost 2 bases to trimming and J lost 7 bases, with 12 bases between them. This CDR3 contains 14 residues.

The gene calls are TRBV9 and TRBJ2-1; D is unclear. The CDR3 runs to 15 residues. Germline lookup yields CDR1 SGDLS and CDR2 YYNGEE. Trimming stripped 0 bases from V and 5 bases from J, with 12 bases between. CDR3 residues: CASSVESDFNNEQFF. For the CDR3, the DNA is TGTGCCAGCAGCGTAGAATCCGACTTTAACAATGAGCAGTTCTTC.

The V gene is TRBV3-1 (or the pseudogene TRBV3-2), the J gene TRBJ2-7; 12 bases agree with TRBD1. The ends lost 1 base at V and 6 bases at J; junction bases unmatched: 4. CDR1 and CDR2 from the germline V gene are LGHDT and YNNKEL (reference sequence). This CDR3 spans 15 amino acids. The CDR3 region has the DNA TGTGCCAGCAGCCAAGTTGGGACAGGGGGCGGCGAGCAGTACTTC. Residues: CASSQVGTGGGEQYF.

J is TRBJ2-5 and V is TRBV7-2, with 8 positions matching TRBD2. The CDR3 sequence is 15 residues long. Trimming cost V 6 bases and J 2 bases; bases outside gene matches: 8. Per germline, CDR1 SGHTA and CDR2 FQGNSA. DNA for the CDR3: TGTGCCAGCAGTATTAGCGGGGTATATCAAGAGACCCAGTACTTC. It specifies CASSISGVYQETQYF.

Comment on this clone: Other nucleotide sequences in the sample specify the same CDR3. The rearrangement joins TRBV2 to TRBJ2-7, with 7 positions matching TRBD1. This CDR3 is built from 14 residues. The germline CDR1 and CDR2 sequences are SNHLY and FYNNEI. The trim removed 6 bases at V and 0 bases at J, leaving 5 bases unmatched. The CDR3 loop reads CASSRDSASYEQYF. The CDR3 DNA follows: TGTGCCAGCAGCCGGGACAGTGCCTCCTACGAGCAGTACTTC.

In this sample, this clone turned up a few times. This chain links TRBV5-1 with TRBJ2-3, with D possibly TRBD1 on 7 matching bases. V was pared by 0 bases and J by 6 bases, with 17 bases between. CDR3 size: 16 residues. Germline V gives CDR1 SGHRS, CDR2 YFSETQ. CDR3 nucleotide sequence: TGCGCCAGCAGCTTGGTAAGGCCAGGGGGAGGCGATACGCAGTATTTT. It codes for CASSLVRPGGGDTQYF.

The table lists this clone with a count of one. V gene TRBV6-5 combines with J gene TRBJ2-7, with 8 bases lining up with TRBD1. The CDR3 length is 14 residues. Germline loops: CDR1 MNHEY, CDR2 SVGAGI. The V and J ends lost 7 bases and 1 base, in that order; junction bases with no gene match: 6. This chain's CDR3 is CASKTTGGSYEQYF. CDR3 nucleotide sequence: TGTGCCAGCAAAACAACAGGGGGTTCCTACGAGCAGTACTTC.

The chain employs TRBV30 and TRBJ2-5; no reliable D call. V lost 7 bases and J lost 5, with 14 bases in between. In germline, CDR1 is GTSNPN, CDR2 SVGIG (reference sequence). The CDR3 loop spans 12 amino acids. The CDR3 DNA sequence: TGTGCCTCTTCAGCGAGTGGGGAGACCCAGTACTTC. The encoded protein is CASSASGETQYF.

CDR3 sequence (DNA): TGTGCCTCAAAGACGGACAGTAACTATGGCTACACCTTC. It codes for CASKTDSNYGYTF. The chain uses TRBV30 and TRBJ1-2, with a possible D match to TRBD1 (6 bases). The CDR3 runs to 13 residues. Per germline, CDR1 GTSNPN and CDR2 SVGIG (reference sequence). V was clipped by 7 bases and J by 1 base, with 13 bases between them.

This chain's CDR3 is CASSYSVTGGDHQETQYF. As DNA, the CDR3 is TGTGCCAGCAGTTATTCCGTTACCGGCGGGGACCACCAAGAGACCCAGTACTTC. The chain recombines TRBV6-2 or TRBV6-3 with TRBJ2-5; weak D call: TRBD2 (6 bases). Between the trimmed V and J ends, which lost 3 bases and 0 bases, there was a span of 20 bases. The germline V gene encodes CDR1 MNHEY and CDR2 SVGEGT. The length of the CDR3 is 18 residues.

V is TRBV6-1 and J is TRBJ1-5, with D unclear. V was clipped by 2 bases and J by 4 bases, with 3 bases between them. There are 12 residues in the CDR3. Germline loops: CDR1 MNHNS, CDR2 SASEGT. CDR3 loop: CASSELNQPQHF. The CDR3 coding sequence is TGTGCCAGCAGTGAACTTAATCAGCCCCAGCATTTT.

This chain connects TRBV30 to TRBJ1-5; the D gene is possibly TRBD1 (5 bases). The ends were cut back, 1 base at V and 6 bases at J, with 10 bases in the middle. The V gene's germline CDR1 is GTSNPN and CDR2 SVGIG (reference sequence). This CDR3 is built from 13 residues. DNA of the CDR3: TGTGCCTGGAGTGAAACAGGTGGTCAGCCCCAGCATTTT. Translation: CAWSETGGQPQHF.

The chain is built from TRBV28 and TRBJ1-2, with a weak D call TRBD1 (5 bases). From germline, CDR1 is MDHEN and CDR2 SYDVKM. With 8 bases removed from V and 4 bases from J, the gap between germline ends came to 17 bases. This CDR3 is built from 14 residues. This CDR3 reads CASSSTGGSYGYTF. CDR3 bases: TGTGCCAGCTCTTCGACGGGGGGGAGCTATGGCTACACCTTC.

The rearrangement links TRBV18 to TRBJ2-2; 8 nucleotides line up with TRBD1. Germline lookup yields CDR1 KGHSH and CDR2 LQKENI. The trim removed 4 bases at V and 0 bases at J, leaving 13 bases unmatched. This CDR3 comprises 19 residues. The CDR3 sequence: CASSLSSRGLPSNTGELFF. DNA of the CDR3: TGTGCCAGCTCACTATCAAGCAGGGGGCTCCCCTCGAACACCGGGGAGCTGTTTTTT.